A single T cell receptor beta chain is shown here with its context. These data originate in a study of blood T cell repertoires in COVID-19. V was pared by 0 bases and J by 1 base, with 12 bases between. Looked up from germline, CDR1 is LGHDT and CDR2 is YNNKEL (reference sequence). This CDR3 has 16 amino acids. Some clones are missing from TCRdb's copy, which holds only in-frame ones; the method was immunoSEQ multiplex PCR. This sample carries about 160,000 clones, about four fifths of them seen once, and the ten largest clones take about 4%. V usage is TRBV3-1 (or the pseudogene TRBV3-2) and J usage is TRBJ1-2; D is possibly TRBD1 (5 bases). The TCR originated in a woman older than 75 with acute or convalescent COVID-19. Sequenced material: peripheral blood. CDR3 nucleotide sequence: TGTGCCAGCAGCCAAGAAGGAGGGACCCGTAACTATGGCTACACCTTC. Its protein product is CASSQEGGTRNYGYTF.